The 9 T cell receptor beta chains in this list originate from one sample, sequenced in a study of CD4 T cells in relation to SARS-CoV-2 and coronaviruses (dated by TCRdb to the early 2020s). CD4+ T cells from unexposed donors were collected before the COVID-19 pandemic (2011-2018). Library method: the immunoSEQ multiplex PCR assay. Imported from immuneACCESS, the table was reduced by TCRdb to in-frame sequences with V and J called. These copies leave out some clones; in studies compared against another copy, an unresolved V gene accounts for under half, and the cause of the remainder is not known. This sample gives roughly 63,000 clones in total; about 94% of them show up just once. Approximately 0.14% of the sample belongs to the ten largest clones. The specimen sequenced was naive CD4+ T cells from PBMCs. What this sample's cell subset or site label stands for: naive CD4+ T cells isolated by negative enrichment. The receptors were gathered from a human donor in good health.

V gene TRBV3-1 (or the pseudogene TRBV3-2) combines with J gene TRBJ2-1, with D unresolved. V was cut by 7 bases and J by 2 bases, with 9 bases left in between. This CDR3 comprises 13 residues. Germline CDR1 reads LGHDT; CDR2 reads YNNKEL (reference sequence). The CDR3 coding sequence is TGTGCCAGCACCGGACGGGCCTACAATGAGCAGTTCTTC. Residues: CASTGRAYNEQFF.

This chain uses TRBV5-4 with TRBJ2-1, with TRBD2 matching over 9 bases. The CDR3 extends over 16 amino acids. Trimming removed 4 bases from V and 8 bases from J; junction bases left unmatched: 13. Looked up from germline, CDR1 is SGHNT and CDR2 is YYREEE (reference sequence). The CDR3: CASSVSLAGFSDEQFF. DNA of the CDR3: TGTGCCAGCAGCGTCTCTCTAGCGGGATTTTCAGATGAGCAGTTCTTC.

This clone was observed a single time. The chain recombines TRBV11-2 with TRBJ2-7; D gene unclear. CDR1 and CDR2 (germline): SGHAT, FQNNGV. The germline V and J ends were trimmed by 0 bases and 0 bases, with 12 bases remaining between them. The CDR3 totals 16 residues. In nucleotides, the CDR3 is TGTGCCAGCAGCTTAGACGGCAGAGGAAACTCCTACGAGCAGTACTTC. It codes for CASSLDGRGNSYEQYF.

J is TRBJ2-7 and V is TRBV5-1, with 7 bases matching TRBD2. V lost 3 bases to trimming and J lost 4 bases; unmatched junction nucleotides: 19. Germline V gene lookup returns CDR1 SGHRS and CDR2 YFSETQ. The CDR3 totals 18 residues. The CDR3, as DNA: TGCGCCAGCAGCTCGCCCCCGCTTTCGGGAGGAGTGCCATACGAGCAGTACTTC. It specifies CASSSPPLSGGVPYEQYF.

The chain is built from TRBV7-9 and TRBJ2-7, with a weak D call TRBD1 (6 bases). The CDR3 consists of 12 residues. V gave up 4 bases and J gave up 4 bases, with 8 bases separating them. Germline CDR1 SEHNR, CDR2 FQNEAQ (reference sequence). The CDR3 nucleotides are TGTGCCAGCAGCTCACAGGGTTACGAGCAGTACTTC. Translation: CASSSQGYEQYF.

The chain links TRBV3-1 (or the pseudogene TRBV3-2) to TRBJ2-5, with D perhaps matching TRBD1 (5 bases). The length of the CDR3 is 14 residues. The V and J ends lost 2 bases and 5 bases respectively, with 12 bases between them. CDR1 LGHDT and CDR2 YNNKEL come from the germline V gene (reference sequence). CDR3: CASSQWRKGETQYF. In DNA form, the CDR3 reads TGTGCCAGCAGCCAATGGCGGAAGGGGGAGACCCAGTACTTC.

The chain uses TRBV6-5 and TRBJ2-7; maybe TRBD1 (6 bases). Germline CDR1 MNHEY, CDR2 SVGAGI. Trimming left V 6 bases short and J 5 bases short, with 20 bases between. The CDR3 totals 15 residues. Here the CDR3 reads CASRPSLRGRDEQYF. The CDR3 DNA reads TGTGCCAGCAGGCCAAGCCTCAGGGGCAGGGACGAGCAGTACTTC.

This chain connects TRBV18 to TRBJ1-4; D remains ambiguous. V lost 2 bases and J lost 3, with 7 bases in between. Germline CDR1 KGHSH, CDR2 LQKENI. The length of the CDR3 is 14 residues. The CDR3: CASSPGSPNEKLFF. CDR3 nucleotide sequence: TGTGCCAGCTCACCAGGGTCCCCTAATGAAAAACTGTTTTTT. The whole variable domain, filled in from reference TRBV18 and TRBJ1-4, reads NAGVMQNPRHLVRRRGQEARLRCSPMKGHSHVYWYRQLPEEGLKFMVYLQKENIIDESGMPKERFSAEFPKEGPSILRIQQVVRGDSAAYFCASSPGSPNEKLFFGSGTQLSVL.

The chain links TRBV3-1 (or the pseudogene TRBV3-2) to TRBJ2-2, with 9 nucleotides matching TRBD2. CDR1 is LGHDT, CDR2 YNNKEL, per germline (reference sequence). Germline trimming cut 1 base from V and 0 bases from J; bases unmatched to any gene: 3. This CDR3 comprises 17 residues. The CDR3 sequence: CASSQGLAGTNTGELFF. The CDR3, as DNA: TGTGCCAGCAGCCAAGGGCTAGCGGGGACGAACACCGGGGAGCTGTTTTTT.